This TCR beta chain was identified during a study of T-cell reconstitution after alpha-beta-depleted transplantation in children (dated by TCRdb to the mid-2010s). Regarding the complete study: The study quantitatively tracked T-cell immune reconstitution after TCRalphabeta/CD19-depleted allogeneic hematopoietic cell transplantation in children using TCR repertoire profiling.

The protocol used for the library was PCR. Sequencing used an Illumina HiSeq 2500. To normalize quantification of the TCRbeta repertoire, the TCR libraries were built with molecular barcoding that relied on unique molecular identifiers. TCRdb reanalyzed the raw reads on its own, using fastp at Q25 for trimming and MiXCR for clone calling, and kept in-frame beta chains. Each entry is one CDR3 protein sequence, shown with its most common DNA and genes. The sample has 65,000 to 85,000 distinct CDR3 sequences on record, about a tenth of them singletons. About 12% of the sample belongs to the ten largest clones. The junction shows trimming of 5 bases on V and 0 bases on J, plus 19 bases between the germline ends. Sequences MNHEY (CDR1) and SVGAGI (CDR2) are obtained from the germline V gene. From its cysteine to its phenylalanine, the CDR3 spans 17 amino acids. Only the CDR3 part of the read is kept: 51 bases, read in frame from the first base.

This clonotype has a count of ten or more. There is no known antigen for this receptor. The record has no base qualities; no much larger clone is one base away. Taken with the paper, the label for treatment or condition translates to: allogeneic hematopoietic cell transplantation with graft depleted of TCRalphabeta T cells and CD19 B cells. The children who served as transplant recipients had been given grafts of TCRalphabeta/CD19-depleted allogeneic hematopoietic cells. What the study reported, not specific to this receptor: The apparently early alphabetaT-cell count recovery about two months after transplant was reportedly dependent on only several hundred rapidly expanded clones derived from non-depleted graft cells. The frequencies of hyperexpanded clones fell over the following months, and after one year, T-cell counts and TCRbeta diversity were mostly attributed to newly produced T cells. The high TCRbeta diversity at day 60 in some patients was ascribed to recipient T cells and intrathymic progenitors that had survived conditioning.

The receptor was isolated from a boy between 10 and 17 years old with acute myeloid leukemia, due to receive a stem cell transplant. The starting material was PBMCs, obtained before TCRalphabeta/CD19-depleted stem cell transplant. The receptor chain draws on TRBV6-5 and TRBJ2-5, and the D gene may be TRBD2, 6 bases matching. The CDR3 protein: CASSPWQAGRYQETQYF. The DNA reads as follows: TGTGCCAGCAGTCCATGGCAGGCAGGGAGGTACCAAGAGACCCAGTACTTC.